These 13 T cell receptor beta chains were all obtained from the same sample, sequenced in a study of blood T cell repertoires in COVID-19. TCRdb keeps only in-frame clones here, not all; method: immunoSEQ multiplex PCR. This table holds fewer than 300,000 clones, 88% found once. Sequences were obtained from peripheral blood. All receptors derive from a man in his 60s who had recovered from COVID-19.

The chain joins TRBV5-1 to TRBJ2-3, with 8 nucleotides matching TRBD1. With V trimmed by 9 bases and J by 3 bases, 6 bases remained unmatched. The CDR3 loop spans 13 amino acids. The V gene's germline CDR1 is SGHRS and CDR2 YFSETQ. CDR3 sequence (DNA): TGCGCCAAGCCAGGGGGCCGGACAGATACGCAGTATTTT. Amino acids: CAKPGGRTDTQYF.

The rearrangement joins TRBV21-1 to TRBJ2-1; the table's D call of TRBD2 was not tested on the DNA. TRBV21-1 constitutes a pseudogene. The CDR3 has 16 residues. The CDR3 nucleotides read TGTGCCAGCAGCAAAATGGGCGGGCGCAACTACAATGAGCAGTTCTTC. Encoded protein: CASSKMGGRNYNEQFF.

This rearrangement joins TRBV5-1 to TRBJ2-7, with 9 bases identical to TRBD2. Unmatched junction bases numbered 4, after V lost 0 bases and J lost 3 bases. The CDR3 runs to 15 residues. The germline V gene encodes CDR1 SGHRS and CDR2 YFSETQ. CDR3 DNA: TGCGCCAGCAGCTTGGGCGGGGGGGACCGCTACGAGCAGTACTTC. Amino acid sequence: CASSLGGGDRYEQYF.

The chain has TRBV6-5 and TRBJ1-6; 7 bases line up with TRBD1. J lost 6 bases, V lost 2 bases, and 4 bases had no gene match. CDR1 and CDR2 from the germline V gene are MNHEY and SVGAGI. The CDR3 is 15 residues long. The CDR3: CASSYGTARNSPLHF. The CDR3 region has the DNA TGTGCCAGCAGTTACGGGACAGCTCGTAATTCACCCCTCCACTTT.

V is TRBV5-1 and J is TRBJ2-1; 13 positions match TRBD2. Germline values: CDR1 SGHRS, CDR2 YFSETQ. V shed 4 bases and J 9 bases; nucleotides not matched to a gene: 7. The CDR3 is 15 residues long. CDR3 in amino acids: CASSPTSGGAGEQFF. The DNA for the CDR3 is TGCGCCAGCAGCCCAACTAGCGGGGGGGCGGGTGAGCAGTTCTTC.

The chain links TRBV7-2 to TRBJ2-2; maybe TRBD1 (5 bases). Trimming shortened V by 5 bases and J by 2 bases, and 9 bases separated the two germline ends. This CDR3 contains 14 residues. Germline lookup yields CDR1 SGHTA and CDR2 FQGNSA. This CDR3 reads CASSPDRNTGELFF. The CDR3 nucleotides are TGTGCCAGCAGCCCCGACAGAAACACCGGGGAGCTGTTTTTT. The full variable domain, its missing parts supplied by reference TRBV7-2 and TRBJ2-2, is GAGVSQSPSNKVTEKGKDVELRCDPISGHTALYWYRQSLGQGLEFLIYFQGNSAPDKSGLPSDRFSAERTGGSVSTLTIQRTQQEDSAVYLCASSPDRNTGELFFGEGSRLTVL.

This clone was found a few times. The chain has TRBV11-2 and TRBJ2-3, with D possibly being TRBD2 (5 bases). CDR1 and CDR2 (germline): SGHAT, FQNNGV. CDR3 length: 17 amino acids. V lost 0 bases and J lost 4, with 17 bases in between. The CDR3 protein is CASSLDEKRVGSDTQYF. CDR3 nucleotides: TGTGCCAGCAGCTTAGACGAAAAGAGGGTGGGTTCAGATACGCAGTATTTT.

The gene calls are TRBV10-1 and TRBJ2-3; the D is unclear. The CDR3 extends over 16 amino acids. V dropped 2 bases and J dropped 1 base, with 13 bases sitting between them. CDR1 and CDR2 (germline): WNHNN, SYGVQD (reference sequence). The CDR3 sequence: CASSEMKRGGTDTQYF. The CDR3 nucleotides are TGCGCCAGCAGTGAGATGAAGAGAGGAGGCACAGATACGCAGTATTTT.

This clone was recorded only once. In nucleotides, the CDR3 is TGTGCCACCAGTGATCGTAGAAGCTCTCACACAGATACGCAGTATTTT. It translates to CATSDRRSSHTDTQYF. The chain recombines TRBV24-1 with TRBJ2-3; D ambiguous. CDR1 KGHDR and CDR2 SFDVKD come from the germline V gene. The CDR3 totals 16 residues. V lost 3 bases and J lost 2, with 14 bases in between.

The rearrangement uses TRBV25-1 and TRBJ1-6; 7 nucleotides line up with TRBD1. Germline V gene sequence: CDR1 MGHDK, CDR2 SYGVNS. The CDR3 consists of 16 residues. V shed 1 base and J 6 bases; nucleotides not matched to a gene: 6. The CDR3 region has the DNA TGTGCCAGCAGTGAATTTCGCAACAGGGGTAATTCACCCCTCCACTTT. This translates into CASSEFRNRGNSPLHF.

This sequence joins TRBV19 and TRBJ1-6, with 9 positions matching TRBD1. Germline V gene sequence: CDR1 LNHDA, CDR2 SQIVND (reference sequence). The trim removed 6 bases at V and 7 bases at J, leaving 7 bases unmatched. CDR3 length: 15 residues. CDR3 protein: CASSQTGQGNSPLHF. In DNA, the CDR3 is TGTGCCAGTAGCCAAACGGGACAGGGAAATTCACCCCTCCACTTT.

The chain couples TRBV5-3 to TRBJ1-4; D possibly corresponds to TRBD1 (5 bases). TRBV5-3 is given ORF status, its function remaining uncertain. V shed 0 bases and J shed 8 bases, with 11 bases lying between them. This CDR3 comprises 14 residues. CDR3 sequence reads: CARSLEGLGEKLFF. CDR3 sequence (DNA): TGTGCCAGAAGCTTGGAGGGACTAGGGGAAAAACTGTTTTTT.

The chain recombines TRBV27 with TRBJ1-4; perhaps TRBD1 as D (5 bases). Trimming shortened V by 5 bases and J by 8 bases, and 18 bases separated the two germline ends. The CDR3 length is 15 residues. Germline V gene data show CDR1 as MNHEY and CDR2 as SMNVEV (reference sequence). Written as DNA, the CDR3 is TGTGCCAGCAGTCCCAGGGAAGGTGGTGGCGAAAAACTGTTTTTT. It specifies CASSPREGGGEKLFF.